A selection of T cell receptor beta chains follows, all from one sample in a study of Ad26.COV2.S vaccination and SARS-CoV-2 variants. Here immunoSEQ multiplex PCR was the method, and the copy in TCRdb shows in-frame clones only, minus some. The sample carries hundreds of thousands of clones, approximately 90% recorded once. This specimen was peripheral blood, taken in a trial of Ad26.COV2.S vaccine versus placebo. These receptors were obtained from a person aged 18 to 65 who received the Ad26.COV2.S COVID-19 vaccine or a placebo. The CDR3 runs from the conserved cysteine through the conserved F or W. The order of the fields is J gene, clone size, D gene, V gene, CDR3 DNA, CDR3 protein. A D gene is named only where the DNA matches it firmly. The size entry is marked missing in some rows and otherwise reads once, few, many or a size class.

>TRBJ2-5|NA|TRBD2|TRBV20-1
TGCAGTGCTAGTGAACTAGCGGGGGGGCTTCAAGAGACCCAGTACTTC
CSASELAGGLQETQYF
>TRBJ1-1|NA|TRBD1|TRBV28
TGTGCCAGCAGTTTATTACAGGGGATACAAGCTTTCTTT
CASSLLQGIQAFF
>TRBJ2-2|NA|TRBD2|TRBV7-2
TGTGCCAGCAGCTCCCGGGGGGACACCGGGGAGCTGTTTTTT
CASSSRGDTGELFF
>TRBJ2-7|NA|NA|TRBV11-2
TGTGCCAGCAGCACCCCCGACCTCTACGAGCAGTACTTC
CASSTPDLYEQYF
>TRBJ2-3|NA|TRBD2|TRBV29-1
TGCAGCACGCGGGGGAGCACAGATACGCAGTATTTT
CSTRGSTDTQYF
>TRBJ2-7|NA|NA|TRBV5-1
TGCGCCAGCAGCGCATGGGAACCAGAGGGAGAGCAGTACTTC
CASSAWEPEGEQYF
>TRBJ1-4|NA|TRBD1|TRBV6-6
TGTGCCAGCAGTTACTCAAACACAGGGGGCAAACTGTTTTTT
CASSYSNTGGKLFF
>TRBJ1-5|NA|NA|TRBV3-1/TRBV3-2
TGTGCCAGCAGCCAAGGTACAGAAAATCAGCCCCAGCATTTT
CASSQGTENQPQHF
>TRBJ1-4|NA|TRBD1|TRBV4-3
TGCGCCAGCAGTCCCGGGACAGGGGGCGTGAATGAAAAACTGTTTTTT
CASSPGTGGVNEKLFF
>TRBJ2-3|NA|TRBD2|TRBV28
TGTGCCAGCAGTTTAGTAATAGCGGGAGAGCAGTATTTT
CASSLVIAGEQYF
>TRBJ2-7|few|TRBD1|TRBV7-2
TGTGCCAGCAGCTACCCGGGACAGGGCTCCGAGCAGTACTTC
CASSYPGQGSEQYF
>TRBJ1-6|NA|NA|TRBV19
TGTGCCAGTAATCAGCTCTATAATTCACCCCTCCACTTT
CASNQLYNSPLHF
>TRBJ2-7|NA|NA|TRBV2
TGTGCCAGCAGTGCCTGGACTGCTTCGGGCGAGCAGTACTTC
CASSAWTASGEQYF
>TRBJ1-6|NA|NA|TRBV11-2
TGTGCCAGCAGCTTACGGGAGTCACCCCTCCACTTT
CASSLRESPLHF
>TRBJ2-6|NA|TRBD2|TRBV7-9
TGTGCCAGCAGCTTGGGACTAGCGGGGGGCCCCGGGGCCAACGTCCTGACTTTC
CASSLGLAGGPGANVLTF
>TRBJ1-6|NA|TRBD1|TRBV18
TGTGCCAGCTCGGGGACAGGGGATAATTCACCCCTCCACTTT
CASSGTGDNSPLHF
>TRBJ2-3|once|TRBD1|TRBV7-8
TGTGCCAGCAGCTTATCGGGACAGGGTACAGATACGCAGTATTTT
CASSLSGQGTDTQYF
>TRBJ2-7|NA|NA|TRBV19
TGTGCCAGTAGTATTGGCGGGATTCTCTACGAGCAGTACTTC
CASSIGGILYEQYF
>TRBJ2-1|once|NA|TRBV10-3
TGTGCCATCGGGGGGGGCCGGAGCTCCTACAATGAGCAGTTCTTC
CAIGGGRSSYNEQFF
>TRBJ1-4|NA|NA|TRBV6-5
TGTGCCAGCAGCTTAGACGGAGATAATGAAAAACTGTTTTTT
CASSLDGDNEKLFF
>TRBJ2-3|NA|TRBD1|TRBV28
TGTGCCAGCAGTTTAGACGGACAGGGCCCAGATACGCAGTATTTT
CASSLDGQGPDTQYF
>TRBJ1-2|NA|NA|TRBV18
TGTGCCAGCTCACCATCGGGAGACCTGAACTATGGCTACACCTTC
CASSPSGDLNYGYTF
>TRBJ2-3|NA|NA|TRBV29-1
TGCAGCGTTGAAGTAATCGGAGATACGCAGTATTTT
CSVEVIGDTQYF
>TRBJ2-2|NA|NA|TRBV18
TGTGCCAGCTCACCACCAGCAGATTACACCGGGGAGCTGTTTTTT
CASSPPADYTGELFF
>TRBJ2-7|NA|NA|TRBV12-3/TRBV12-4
TGTGCCAGCAGTTCTGACAGTACCTACGAGCAGTACTTC
CASSSDSTYEQYF
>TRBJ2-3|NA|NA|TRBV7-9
TGTGCCAGCAGCTTATTCATTGGCGGACTCCCAGATCCGCAGTATTTT
CASSLFIGGLPDPQYF
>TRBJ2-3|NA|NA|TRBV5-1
TGCGCCAGCAGCTTAGACAGCACACTTTTCACAGATACGCAGTATTTT
CASSLDSTLFTDTQYF
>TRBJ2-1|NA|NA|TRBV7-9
TGTGCCAGCAGCTTAGTAGGCTGGGATGAGCAGTTCTTC
CASSLVGWDEQFF
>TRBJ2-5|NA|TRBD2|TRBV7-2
TGTGCCAGCAGCTTAGGGGCACTAGCGGGAAAAGAGACCCAGTACTTC
CASSLGALAGKETQYF
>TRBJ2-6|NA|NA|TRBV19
TGTGCCAGTAGTATAGGCGCGTCTGGGGCCAACGTCCTGACTTTC
CASSIGASGANVLTF
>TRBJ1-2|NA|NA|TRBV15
TGTGCCACCAGCAGAAACAGGGAATCCTATGGCTACACCTTC
CATSRNRESYGYTF
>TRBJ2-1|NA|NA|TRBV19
TGTGCCAGTAGTCCTGTCGCGGGGAATGAGCAGTTCTTC
CASSPVAGNEQFF
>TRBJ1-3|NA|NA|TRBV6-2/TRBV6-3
TGTGCCAGCAGTTACGTGGGGTTGAGTGGAAACACCATATATTTT
CASSYVGLSGNTIYF
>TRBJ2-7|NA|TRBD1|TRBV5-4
TGTGCCAGCAGCTTCTACGCAGGGGGCGTCTACGAGCAGTACTTC
CASSFYAGGVYEQYF
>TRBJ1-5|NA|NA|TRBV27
TGTGCCAGCAGGCCGACAGGACGAGGCAATCAGCCCCAGCATTTT
CASRPTGRGNQPQHF
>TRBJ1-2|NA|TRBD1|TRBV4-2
TGTGCCAGCAGCCAAGTAGGAGGGGGCTTGGACTATGGCTACACCTTC
CASSQVGGGLDYGYTF
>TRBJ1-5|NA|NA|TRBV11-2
TGTGCCAGCAGCTTGGACAGTAATCAGCCCCAGCATTTT
CASSLDSNQPQHF
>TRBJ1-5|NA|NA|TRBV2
TGTGCCAGCAGTGTCAGCTATAGCAATCAGCCCCAGCATTTT
CASSVSYSNQPQHF
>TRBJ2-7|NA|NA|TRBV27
TGTGCCAGCAGTTTGCAGGGATCCTACAAGCAGTACTTC
CASSLQGSYKQYF
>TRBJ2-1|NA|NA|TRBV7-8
TGTGCCAGCAGCTCAGAATACAATGAGCAGTTCTTC
CASSSEYNEQFF
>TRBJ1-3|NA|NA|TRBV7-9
TGTGCCAGCAGTGATGCGGTAGCTGGAAACACCATATATTTT
CASSDAVAGNTIYF
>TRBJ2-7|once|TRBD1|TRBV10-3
TGTGCCATCAGTGAGGGGACAGGGTCTACCTACGAGCAGTACTTC
CAISEGTGSTYEQYF
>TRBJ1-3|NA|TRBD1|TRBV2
TGTGCCAGTTCGGACAGGGTGCGAGCTGGAAACACCATATATTTT
CASSDRVRAGNTIYF
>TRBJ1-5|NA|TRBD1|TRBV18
TGTGCCAGCTCACCAGACAGGGCTAGCAATCAGCCCCAGCATTTT
CASSPDRASNQPQHF
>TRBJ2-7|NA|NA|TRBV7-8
TGTGCCAGCAGCTTAGAACAGGTCCCCGAGCAGTACTTC
CASSLEQVPEQYF
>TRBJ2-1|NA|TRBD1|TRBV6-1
TGTGCCAGCAGTGAATCGGGACAGGGGGCCTACAATGAGCAGTTCTTC
CASSESGQGAYNEQFF
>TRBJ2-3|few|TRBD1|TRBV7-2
TGTGCCAGCAGCTCAAGCACCGGGACAGCTAGCCGTTTT
CASSSSTGTASRF
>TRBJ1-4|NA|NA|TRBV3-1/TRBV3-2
TGTGCCAGCAGCCATTGGCAGGGGCAAGTTGAAGAAAAACTGTTTTTT
CASSHWQGQVEEKLFF
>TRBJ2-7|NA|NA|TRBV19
TGTGCCAGTAGTAGCTCAGCCTACTCCTACGAGCAGTACTTC
CASSSSAYSYEQYF
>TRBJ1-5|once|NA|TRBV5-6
TGTGCCAGCAGCTTGAGACAGAATAGCAATCAGCCCCAGCATTTT
CASSLRQNSNQPQHF
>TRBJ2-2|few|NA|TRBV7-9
TGTGCCAGCAGGCTAGGGACCGGGGAGCTGTTTTTT
CASRLGTGELFF
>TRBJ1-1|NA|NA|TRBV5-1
TGCGCCAGCAGTCTCTGGCTGGGGGTTAACACTGAAGCTTTCTTT
CASSLWLGVNTEAFF
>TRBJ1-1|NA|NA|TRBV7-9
TGTGCCAGCAGCTCCTGGCTGAACACTGAAGCTTTCTTT
CASSSWLNTEAFF
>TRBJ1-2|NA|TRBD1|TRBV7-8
TGTGCCAGCAGCCTCTACCGGGACAGGAACTATGGCTACACCTTC
CASSLYRDRNYGYTF
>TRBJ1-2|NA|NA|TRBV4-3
TGCGCCAGCAGCCAAGATCGGGTCGGGAAGTACACCTTC
CASSQDRVGKYTF